The clone carrying this T cell receptor beta chain was seen only a few times. Its target is unknown. This entry is derived from a study of beta chain features in type 1 diabetes. The wider study: Under 110,000,000 sorted cells were examined across all samples. General observations from the study: Across patients, naive, central memory and Treg TCRB repertoires exhibited apparently greater similarity than was observed across healthy donors. Across all four CD4+ subsets, people with type 1 diabetes showed modestly shorter TCRB CDR3s.

Expressed TCRB transcripts were sequenced, since all the RNA that had been isolated was reverse transcribed. About 3.9 million reads on average were seen across naive, central memory and regulatory T cell samples. Here immunoSEQ multiplex PCR was the method, and the copy in TCRdb shows in-frame clones only, minus some. The table shows hundreds of thousands of clones, with around an eighth occurring only once. The V segment lost 2 bases and the J segment 4 bases; nucleotides outside the gene matches: 2. Germline-derived CDR1 and CDR2 are SGHDT and YYEEEE. The CDR3 covers 15 residues. The gene calls are TRBV5-6 and TRBJ2-3; 12 positions match TRBD1. What was sequenced was naive CD4+ T cells from blood. The receptor comes from a man in his late teens or twenties in good health. For the CDR3, the DNA is TGTGCCAGCAGCTTCGGGACAGGGGGCTCAGATACGCAGTATTTT. The encoded protein is CASSFGTGGSDTQYF.